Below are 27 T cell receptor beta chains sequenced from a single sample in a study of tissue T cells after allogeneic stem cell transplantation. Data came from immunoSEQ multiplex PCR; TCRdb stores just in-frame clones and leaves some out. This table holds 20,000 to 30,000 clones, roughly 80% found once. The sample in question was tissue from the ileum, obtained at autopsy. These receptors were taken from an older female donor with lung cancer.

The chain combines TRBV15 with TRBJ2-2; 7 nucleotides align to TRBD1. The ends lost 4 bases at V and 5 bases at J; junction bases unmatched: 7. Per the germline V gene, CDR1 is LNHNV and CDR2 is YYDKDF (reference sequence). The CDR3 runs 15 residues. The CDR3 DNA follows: TGTGCCACCAGCACCGACAGGGCCCGAACCGGGGAGCTGTTTTTT. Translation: CATSTDRARTGELFF.

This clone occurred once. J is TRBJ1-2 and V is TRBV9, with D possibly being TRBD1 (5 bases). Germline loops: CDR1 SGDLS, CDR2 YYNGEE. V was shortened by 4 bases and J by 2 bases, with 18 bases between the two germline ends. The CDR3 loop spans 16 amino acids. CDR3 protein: CASSHTPGSSNYGYTF. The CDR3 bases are TGTGCCAGCAGCCACACTCCAGGGTCTTCAAACTATGGCTACACCTTC.

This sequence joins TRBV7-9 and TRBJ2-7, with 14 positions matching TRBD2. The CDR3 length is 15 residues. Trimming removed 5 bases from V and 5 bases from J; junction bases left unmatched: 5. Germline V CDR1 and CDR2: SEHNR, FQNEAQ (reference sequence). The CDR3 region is CASSIWTSGGNEQYF. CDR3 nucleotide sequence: TGTGCCAGCAGCATCTGGACTAGCGGGGGGAACGAGCAGTACTTC.

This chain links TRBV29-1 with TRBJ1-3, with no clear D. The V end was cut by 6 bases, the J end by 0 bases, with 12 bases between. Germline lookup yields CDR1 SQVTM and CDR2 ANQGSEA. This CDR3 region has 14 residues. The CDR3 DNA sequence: TGCAGCGTGAGGAGCGCAGTCTCTGGAAACACCATATATTTT. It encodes CSVRSAVSGNTIYF.

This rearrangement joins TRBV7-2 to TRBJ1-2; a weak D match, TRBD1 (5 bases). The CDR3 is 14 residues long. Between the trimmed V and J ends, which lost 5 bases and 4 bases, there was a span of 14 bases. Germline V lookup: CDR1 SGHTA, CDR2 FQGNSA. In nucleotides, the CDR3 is TGTGCCAGCAGCCTAAGGGGCTGGTCCTATGGCTACACCTTC. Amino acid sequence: CASSLRGWSYGYTF.

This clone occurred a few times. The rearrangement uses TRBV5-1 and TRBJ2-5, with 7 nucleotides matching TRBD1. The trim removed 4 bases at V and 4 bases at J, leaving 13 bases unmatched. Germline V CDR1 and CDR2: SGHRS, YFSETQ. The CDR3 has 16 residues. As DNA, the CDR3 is TGCGCCAGCAGCGGAACCGGGACAGTAGGCGGAGAGACCCAGTACTTC. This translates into CASSGTGTVGGETQYF. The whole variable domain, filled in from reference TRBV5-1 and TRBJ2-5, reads KAGVTQTPRYLIKTRGQQVTLSCSPISGHRSVSWYQQTPGQGLQFLFEYFSETQRNKGNFPGRFSGRQFSNSRSEMNVSTLELGDSALYLCASSGTGTVGGETQYFGPGTRLLVL.

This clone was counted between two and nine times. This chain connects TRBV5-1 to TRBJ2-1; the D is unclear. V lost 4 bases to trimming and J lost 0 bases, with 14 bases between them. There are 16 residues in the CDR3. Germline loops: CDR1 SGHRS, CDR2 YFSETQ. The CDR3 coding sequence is TGCGCCAGCAGCGACGGCTCTCCGAGCTCCTACAATGAGCAGTTCTTC. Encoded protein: CASSDGSPSSYNEQFF.

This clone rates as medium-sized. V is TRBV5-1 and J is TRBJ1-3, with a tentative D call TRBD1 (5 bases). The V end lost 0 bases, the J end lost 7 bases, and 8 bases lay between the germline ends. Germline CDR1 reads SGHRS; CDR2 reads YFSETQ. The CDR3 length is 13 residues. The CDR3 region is CASSLEKGNTIYF. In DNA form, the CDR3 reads TGCGCCAGCAGCTTGGAAAAGGGGAACACCATATATTTT.

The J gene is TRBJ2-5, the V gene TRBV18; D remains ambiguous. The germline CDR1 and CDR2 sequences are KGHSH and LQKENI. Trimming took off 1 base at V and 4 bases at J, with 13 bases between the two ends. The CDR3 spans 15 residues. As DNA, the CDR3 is TGTGCCAGCTCACCACGACTGGAGCCAGGAGAGACCCAGTACTTC. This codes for CASSPRLEPGETQYF.

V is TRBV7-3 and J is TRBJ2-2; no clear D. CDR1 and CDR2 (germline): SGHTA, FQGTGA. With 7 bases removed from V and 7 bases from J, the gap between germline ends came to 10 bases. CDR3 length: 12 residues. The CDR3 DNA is TGTGCCAGCAACTCCCCCGGCGGGGAGCTGTTTTTT. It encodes CASNSPGGELFF.

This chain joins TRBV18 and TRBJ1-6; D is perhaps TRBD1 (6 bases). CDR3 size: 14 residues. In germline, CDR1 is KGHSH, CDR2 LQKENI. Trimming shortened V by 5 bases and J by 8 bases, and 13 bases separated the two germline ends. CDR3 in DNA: TGTGCCAGCTCATCCAGGGGAGGGGATTCACCCCTCCACTTT. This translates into CASSSRGGDSPLHF.

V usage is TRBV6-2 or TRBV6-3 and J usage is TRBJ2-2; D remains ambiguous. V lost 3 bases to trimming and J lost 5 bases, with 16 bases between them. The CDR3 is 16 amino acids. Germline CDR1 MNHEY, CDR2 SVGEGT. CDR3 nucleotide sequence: TGTGCCAGCAGTTATTCGACGATTCTCGGGACCGGGGAGCTGTTTTTT. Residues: CASSYSTILGTGELFF.

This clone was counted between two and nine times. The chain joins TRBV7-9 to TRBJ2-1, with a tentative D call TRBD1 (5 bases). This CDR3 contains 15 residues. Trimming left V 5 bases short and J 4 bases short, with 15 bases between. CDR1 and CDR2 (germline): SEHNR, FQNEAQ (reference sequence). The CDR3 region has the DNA TGTGCCAGCAGCCCTAGGGGTGGGTTTTACAATGAGCAGTTCTTC. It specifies CASSPRGGFYNEQFF.

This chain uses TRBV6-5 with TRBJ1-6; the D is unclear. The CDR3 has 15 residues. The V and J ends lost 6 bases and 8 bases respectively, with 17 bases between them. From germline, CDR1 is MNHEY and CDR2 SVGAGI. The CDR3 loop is CASRSGGFGDSPLHF. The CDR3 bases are TGTGCCAGCAGGTCCGGTGGCTTTGGGGATTCACCCCTCCACTTT.

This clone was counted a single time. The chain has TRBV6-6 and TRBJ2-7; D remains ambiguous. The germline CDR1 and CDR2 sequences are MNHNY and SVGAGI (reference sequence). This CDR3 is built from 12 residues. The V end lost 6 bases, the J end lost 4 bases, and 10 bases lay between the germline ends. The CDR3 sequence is CASREQLYEQYF. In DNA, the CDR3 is TGTGCCAGCAGGGAACAGCTTTACGAGCAGTACTTC.

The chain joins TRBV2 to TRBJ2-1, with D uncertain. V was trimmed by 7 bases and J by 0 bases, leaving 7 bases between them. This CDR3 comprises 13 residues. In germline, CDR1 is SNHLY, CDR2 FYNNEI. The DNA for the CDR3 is TGTGCCAGCATCGGCATCTCCTACAATGAGCAGTTCTTC. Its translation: CASIGISYNEQFF.

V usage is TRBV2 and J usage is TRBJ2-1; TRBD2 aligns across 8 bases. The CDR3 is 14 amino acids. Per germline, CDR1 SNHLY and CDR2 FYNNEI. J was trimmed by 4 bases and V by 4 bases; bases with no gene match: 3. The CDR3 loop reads CASSAASGYNEQFF. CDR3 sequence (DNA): TGTGCCAGCAGTGCGGCTAGCGGGTACAATGAGCAGTTCTTC. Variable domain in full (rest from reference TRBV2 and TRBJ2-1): EPEVTQTPSHQVTQMGQEVILRCVPISNHLYFYWYRQILGQKVEFLVSFYNNEISEKSEIFDDQFSVERPDGSNFTLKIRSTKLEDSAMYFCASSAASGYNEQFFGPGTRLTVL.

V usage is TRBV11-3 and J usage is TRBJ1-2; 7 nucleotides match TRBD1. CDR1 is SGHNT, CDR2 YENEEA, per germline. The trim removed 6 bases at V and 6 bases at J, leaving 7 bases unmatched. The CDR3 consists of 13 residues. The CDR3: CASSGRGAHGYTF. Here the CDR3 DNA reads TGTGCCAGCAGTGGCAGGGGGGCTCATGGCTACACCTTC. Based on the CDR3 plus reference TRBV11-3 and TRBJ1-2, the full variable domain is EAGVVQSPRYKIIEKKQPVAFWCNPISGHNTLYWYLQNLGQGPELLIRYENEEAVDDSQLPKDRFSAERLKGVDSTLKIQPAELGDSAVYLCASSGRGAHGYTFGSGTRLTVV.

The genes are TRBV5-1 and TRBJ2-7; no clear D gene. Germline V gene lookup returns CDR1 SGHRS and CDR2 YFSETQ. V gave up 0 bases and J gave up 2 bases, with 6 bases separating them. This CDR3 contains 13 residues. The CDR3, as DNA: TGCGCCAGCAGCTTGGAAAGCCCCTACGAGCAGTACTTC. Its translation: CASSLESPYEQYF. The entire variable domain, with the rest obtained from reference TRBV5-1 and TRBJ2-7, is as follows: KAGVTQTPRYLIKTRGQQVTLSCSPISGHRSVSWYQQTPGQGLQFLFEYFSETQRNKGNFPGRFSGRQFSNSRSEMNVSTLELGDSALYLCASSLESPYEQYFGPGTRLTVT.

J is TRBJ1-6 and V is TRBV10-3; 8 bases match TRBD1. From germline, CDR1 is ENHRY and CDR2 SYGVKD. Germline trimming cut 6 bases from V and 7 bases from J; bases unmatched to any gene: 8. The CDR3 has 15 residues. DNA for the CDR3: TGTGCCATCAGCCCCGGACAGGGCGGAAATTCACCCCTCCACTTT. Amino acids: CAISPGQGGNSPLHF.

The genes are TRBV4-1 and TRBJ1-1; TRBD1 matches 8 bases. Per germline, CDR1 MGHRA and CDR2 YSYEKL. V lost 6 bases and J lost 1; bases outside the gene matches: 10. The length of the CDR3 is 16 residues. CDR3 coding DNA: TGCGCCAGCAGTAATAACAGGGGGTCTTCGAACACTGAAGCTTTCTTT. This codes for CASSNNRGSSNTEAFF.

The CDR3 spells CAWQAGPNQPQHF. CDR3 in DNA: TGTGCCTGGCAAGCTGGACCCAATCAGCCCCAGCATTTT. V and J are TRBV30 and TRBJ1-5; no reliable D call. Trimming pared 5 bases from V and 3 bases from J, leaving 11 bases between. The length of the CDR3 is 13 residues. Germline lookup yields CDR1 GTSNPN and CDR2 SVGIG (reference sequence).

Written as DNA, the CDR3 is TGTGCCAGCAGCTTACATCTGACAAAACTCGAGCAGTACTTC. It encodes CASSLHLTKLEQYF. This rearrangement joins TRBV7-8 to TRBJ2-7, with unresolved D. Germline V gene sequence: CDR1 SGHVS, CDR2 FQNEAQ. The CDR3 extends over 14 amino acids. Between the trimmed V and J ends, which lost 2 bases and 6 bases, there was a span of 14 bases.

CDR3 coding DNA: TGTGCCATCAGTGCCACGGGCCACCGGAGGAGAGAGACCCAGTACTTC. As protein: CAISATGHRRRETQYF. V gene TRBV10-3 combines with J gene TRBJ2-5, with D possibly TRBD2 on 5 matching bases. The CDR3 consists of 16 residues. V was shortened by 4 bases and J by 4 bases, with 19 bases between the two germline ends. Germline-derived CDR1 and CDR2 are ENHRY and SYGVKD.

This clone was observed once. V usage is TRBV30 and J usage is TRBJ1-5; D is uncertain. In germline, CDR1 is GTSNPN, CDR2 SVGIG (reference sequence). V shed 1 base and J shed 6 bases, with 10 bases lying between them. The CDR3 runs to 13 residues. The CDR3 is CAWSEREGQPQHF. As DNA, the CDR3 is TGTGCCTGGAGTGAAAGGGAAGGTCAGCCCCAGCATTTT.

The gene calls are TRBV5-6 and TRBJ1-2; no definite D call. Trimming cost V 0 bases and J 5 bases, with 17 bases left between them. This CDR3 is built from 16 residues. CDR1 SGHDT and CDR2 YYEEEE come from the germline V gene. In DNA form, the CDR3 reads TGTGCCAGCAGCTTGGAAGTAGGGAGAATTAGGTATGGCTACACCTTC. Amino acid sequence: CASSLEVGRIRYGYTF. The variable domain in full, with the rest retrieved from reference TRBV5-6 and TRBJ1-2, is DAGVTQSPTHLIKTRGQQVTLRCSPKSGHDTVSWYQQALGQGPQFIFQYYEEEERQRGNFPDRFSGHQFPNYSSELNVNALLLGDSALYLCASSLEVGRIRYGYTFGSGTRLTVV.

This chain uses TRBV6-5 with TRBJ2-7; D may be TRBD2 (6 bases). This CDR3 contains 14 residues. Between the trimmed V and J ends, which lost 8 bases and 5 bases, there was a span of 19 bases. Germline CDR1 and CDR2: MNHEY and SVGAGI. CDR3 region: CASQKTTAGNEQYF. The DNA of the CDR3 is TGTGCCAGCCAAAAAACTACGGCGGGGAACGAGCAGTACTTC.